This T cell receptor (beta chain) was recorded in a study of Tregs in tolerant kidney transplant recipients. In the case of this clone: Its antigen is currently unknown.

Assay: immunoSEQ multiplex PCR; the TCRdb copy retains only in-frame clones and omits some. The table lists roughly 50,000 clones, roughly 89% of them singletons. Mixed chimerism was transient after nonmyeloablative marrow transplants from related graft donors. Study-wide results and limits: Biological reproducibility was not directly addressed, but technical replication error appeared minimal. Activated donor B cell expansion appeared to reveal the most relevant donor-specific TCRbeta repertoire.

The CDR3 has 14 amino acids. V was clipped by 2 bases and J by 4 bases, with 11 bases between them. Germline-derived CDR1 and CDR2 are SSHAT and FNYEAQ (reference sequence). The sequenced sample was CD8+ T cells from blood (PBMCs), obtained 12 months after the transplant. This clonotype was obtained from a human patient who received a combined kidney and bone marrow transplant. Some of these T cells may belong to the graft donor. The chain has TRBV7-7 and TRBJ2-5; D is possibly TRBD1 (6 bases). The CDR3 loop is CASSLNAGAETQYF. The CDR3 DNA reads TGTGCCAGCAGCTTAAATGCAGGGGCAGAGACCCAGTACTTC.